The rows below give T cell receptor beta chains drawn from one sample of a study of CD8 T cells in ankylosing spondylitis. MiXCR, run by TCRdb on the 5' RACE reads, gives a single entry per CDR3 protein. This table holds some 340,000 distinct CDR3 sequences, 14% to 15% found once. The sequencing sample was made of blood, either unsorted or a sorted T cell fraction (not recorded which). The receptors were gathered from a male donor with ankylosing spondylitis or in good health (not recorded which). Both conserved end residues are part of each CDR3. Fields, in order: J gene, V gene, CDR3 protein.

TRBJ1-4,TRBV5-1,CASSPDPGGLGEKLFF
TRBJ1-2,TRBV6-5,CASSYMKAGAWDGYTF
TRBJ1-2,TRBV5-1,CASSLDGGGYTF
TRBJ2-7,TRBV5-6,CASSMTSNEQYF
TRBJ2-3,TRBV10-3,CATTKAGGTDTQYF
TRBJ2-7,TRBV12-3/TRBV12-4,CASSLRRRYEQYF
TRBJ2-1,TRBV5-1,CASSLAVSGVSSYNEQFF
TRBJ2-1,TRBV10-3,CAIGPGPYNEQFF
TRBJ2-1,TRBV27,CASSLVAGANYNEQFF
TRBJ1-1,TRBV6-5,CASSVLGGWAFF
TRBJ2-7,TRBV6-5,CASSYSTTDLSYEQYF
TRBJ1-2,TRBV12-3/TRBV12-4,CASSFEAGVAPGLGYTF
TRBJ1-6,TRBV7-2,CASSGRTLNSPLHF
TRBJ2-5,TRBV5-1,CASSKRTGGTETQYF
TRBJ2-7,TRBV20-1,CSAREGQGALSYEQYF
TRBJ2-3,TRBV20-1,CSAILTSGVTDTQYF
TRBJ2-2,TRBV5-1,CASTARMDTGELFF
TRBJ2-7,TRBV19,CASSIGRAGREQYF
TRBJ2-1,TRBV30,CAWSVNRGANEQFF
TRBJ2-2,TRBV6-1,CASSHKGQGVTGELFF
TRBJ1-2,TRBV19,CASSDRGYGYTF
TRBJ2-2,TRBV18,CASSPPTGTGTTGELFF
TRBJ2-2,TRBV20-1,CSARDEKKGANTGELFF
TRBJ1-5,TRBV19,CASRGLLREPQHF
TRBJ2-4,TRBV12-3/TRBV12-4,CASSLSGENIQYF
TRBJ1-4,TRBV12-3/TRBV12-4,CASSFVGEKLFF
TRBJ2-1,TRBV5-1,CASSLVSGEYNEQFF
TRBJ2-3,TRBV6-4,CASSDSPGRDTQYF
TRBJ2-1,TRBV11-3,CASSHEGGSEQFF
TRBJ2-3,TRBV5-1,CASSSGTSGGLYTDTQYF
TRBJ2-3,TRBV7-2,CASSALGNSDTQYF
TRBJ2-3,TRBV11-3,CASSLESAGADTQYF
TRBJ2-7,TRBV4-2,CASSQEKSWAYEQYF
TRBJ2-4,TRBV7-2,CASSPDTGAAKNIQYF
TRBJ2-1,TRBV7-9,CASSPVRGTEQFF
TRBJ1-2,TRBV7-9,CASSQQGASNGYTF
TRBJ2-3,TRBV27,CASSTGPWPDTQYF
TRBJ2-1,TRBV5-1,CASSPRGSPTYNEQFF
TRBJ1-1,TRBV5-1,CASGRQDMGAFF
TRBJ1-5,TRBV12-3/TRBV12-4,CASSLSRLNVGNQPQHF
TRBJ1-2,TRBV12-3/TRBV12-4,CASSLGGEIYGYTF
TRBJ2-7,TRBV6-2/TRBV6-3,CASANNRTPYEQYF
TRBJ1-1,TRBV14,CASSPYATEAFF
TRBJ2-2,TRBV6-1,CASSPPGPRDGELFF
TRBJ1-1,TRBV3-1,CASSPTTGKAFF